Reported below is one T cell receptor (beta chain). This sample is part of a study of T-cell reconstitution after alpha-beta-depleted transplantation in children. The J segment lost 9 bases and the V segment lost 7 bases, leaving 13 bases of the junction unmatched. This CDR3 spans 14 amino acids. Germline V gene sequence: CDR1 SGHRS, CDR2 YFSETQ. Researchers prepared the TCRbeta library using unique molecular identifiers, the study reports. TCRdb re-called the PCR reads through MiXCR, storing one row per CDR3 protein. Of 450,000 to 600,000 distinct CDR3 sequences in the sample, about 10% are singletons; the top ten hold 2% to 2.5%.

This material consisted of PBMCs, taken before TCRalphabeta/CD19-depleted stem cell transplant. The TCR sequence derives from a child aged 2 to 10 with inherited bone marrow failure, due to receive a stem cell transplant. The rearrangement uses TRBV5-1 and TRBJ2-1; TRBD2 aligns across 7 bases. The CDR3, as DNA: TGCGCCAGCGGCGGGCGAACTAGCGAAGGTGAGCAGTTCTTC. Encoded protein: CASGGRTSEGEQFF.